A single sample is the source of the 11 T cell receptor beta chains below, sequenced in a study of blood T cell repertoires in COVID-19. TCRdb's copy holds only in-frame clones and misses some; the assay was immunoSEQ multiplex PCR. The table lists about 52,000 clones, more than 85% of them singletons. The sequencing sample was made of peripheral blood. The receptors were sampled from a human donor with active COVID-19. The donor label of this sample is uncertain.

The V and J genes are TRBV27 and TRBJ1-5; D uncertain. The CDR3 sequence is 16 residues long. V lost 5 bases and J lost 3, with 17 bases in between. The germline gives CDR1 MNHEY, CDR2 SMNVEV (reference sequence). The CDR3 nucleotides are TGTGCCAGCAGTCCTATTATGGTAGAGAACAATCAGCCCCAGCATTTT. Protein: CASSPIMVENNQPQHF.

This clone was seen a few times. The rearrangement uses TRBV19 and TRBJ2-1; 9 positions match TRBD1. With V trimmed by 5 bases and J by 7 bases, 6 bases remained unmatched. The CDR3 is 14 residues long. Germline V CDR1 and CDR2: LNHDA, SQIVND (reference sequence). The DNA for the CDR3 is TGTGCCAGTAGTCCCGGGACAGGGTCGAATGAGCAGTTCTTC. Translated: CASSPGTGSNEQFF.

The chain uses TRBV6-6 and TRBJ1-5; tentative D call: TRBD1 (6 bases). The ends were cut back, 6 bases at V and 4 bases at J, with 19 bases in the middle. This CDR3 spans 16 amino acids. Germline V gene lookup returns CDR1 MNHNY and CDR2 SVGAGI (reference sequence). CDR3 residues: CASRDAGEGENQPQHF. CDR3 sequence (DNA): TGTGCCAGCAGAGATGCAGGGGAGGGGGAAAATCAGCCCCAGCATTTT.

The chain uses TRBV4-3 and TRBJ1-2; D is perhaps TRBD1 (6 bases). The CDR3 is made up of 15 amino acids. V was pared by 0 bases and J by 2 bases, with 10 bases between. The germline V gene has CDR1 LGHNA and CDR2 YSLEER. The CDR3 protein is CASSQESRGNYGYTF. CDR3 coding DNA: TGCGCCAGCAGCCAAGAAAGTAGGGGGAACTATGGCTACACCTTC.

The CDR3 region is CASIMGTSSYEQYF. For the CDR3, the DNA is TGTGCCAGCATCATGGGGACTAGCAGCTACGAGCAGTACTTC. The chain has TRBV7-8 and TRBJ2-7, with TRBD2 matching 9 bases. CDR3 size: 14 residues. Trimming took 7 bases from V and 3 from J; bases not matched to a gene: 7. The germline CDR1 and CDR2 sequences are SGHVS and FQNEAQ.

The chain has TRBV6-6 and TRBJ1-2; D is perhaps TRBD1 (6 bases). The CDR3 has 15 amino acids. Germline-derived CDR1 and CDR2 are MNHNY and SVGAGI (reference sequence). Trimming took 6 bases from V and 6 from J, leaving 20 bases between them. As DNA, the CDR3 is TGTGCCAGCAGCGAGGGACATCGGATCAGCCATGGCTACACCTTC. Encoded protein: CASSEGHRISHGYTF.

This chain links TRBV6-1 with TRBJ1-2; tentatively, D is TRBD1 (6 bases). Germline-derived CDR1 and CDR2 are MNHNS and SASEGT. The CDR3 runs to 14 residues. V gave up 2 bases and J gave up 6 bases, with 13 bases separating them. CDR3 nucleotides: TGTGCCAGCAGTGAATTCACAGGGTTCGATGGCTACACCTTC. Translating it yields CASSEFTGFDGYTF.

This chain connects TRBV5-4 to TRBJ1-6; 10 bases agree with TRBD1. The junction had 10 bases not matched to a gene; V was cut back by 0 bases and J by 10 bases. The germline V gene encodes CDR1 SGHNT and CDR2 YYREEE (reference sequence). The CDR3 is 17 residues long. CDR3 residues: CASSLEPATGGQSPLHF. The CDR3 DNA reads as TGTGCCAGCAGCTTGGAACCTGCGACAGGGGGCCAGTCACCCCTCCACTTT.

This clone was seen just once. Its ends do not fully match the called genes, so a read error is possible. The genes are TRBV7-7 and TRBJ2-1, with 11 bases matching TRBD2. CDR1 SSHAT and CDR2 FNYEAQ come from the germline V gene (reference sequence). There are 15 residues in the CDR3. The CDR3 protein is CASSLAPSGGSEQFF. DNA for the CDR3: TGTGCTAGCAGCTTAGCACCTAGCGGGGGGAGTGAGCAGTTCTTC.

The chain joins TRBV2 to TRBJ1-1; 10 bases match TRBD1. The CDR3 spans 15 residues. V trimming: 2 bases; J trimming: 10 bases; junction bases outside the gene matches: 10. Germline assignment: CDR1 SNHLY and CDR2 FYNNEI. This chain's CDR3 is CASSERGQGPFVAFF. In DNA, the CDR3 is TGTGCCAGCAGTGAACGGGGACAGGGGCCTTTTGTAGCTTTCTTT.

The CDR3 DNA sequence: TGTGCCAGCTCATCCGGGACAGGGGGCTACGAGCAGTACTTC. The encoded protein is CASSSGTGGYEQYF. The V gene is TRBV18, the J gene TRBJ2-7; 11 nucleotides align to TRBD1. Per the germline V gene, CDR1 is KGHSH and CDR2 is LQKENI. The ends lost 5 bases at V and 3 bases at J; junction bases unmatched: 3. CDR3 size: 14 residues. Full variable domain (remainder filled in from reference TRBV18 and TRBJ2-7): NAGVMQNPRHLVRRRGQEARLRCSPMKGHSHVYWYRQLPEEGLKFMVYLQKENIIDESGMPKERFSAEFPKEGPSILRIQQVVRGDSAAYFCASSSGTGGYEQYFGPGTRLTVT.